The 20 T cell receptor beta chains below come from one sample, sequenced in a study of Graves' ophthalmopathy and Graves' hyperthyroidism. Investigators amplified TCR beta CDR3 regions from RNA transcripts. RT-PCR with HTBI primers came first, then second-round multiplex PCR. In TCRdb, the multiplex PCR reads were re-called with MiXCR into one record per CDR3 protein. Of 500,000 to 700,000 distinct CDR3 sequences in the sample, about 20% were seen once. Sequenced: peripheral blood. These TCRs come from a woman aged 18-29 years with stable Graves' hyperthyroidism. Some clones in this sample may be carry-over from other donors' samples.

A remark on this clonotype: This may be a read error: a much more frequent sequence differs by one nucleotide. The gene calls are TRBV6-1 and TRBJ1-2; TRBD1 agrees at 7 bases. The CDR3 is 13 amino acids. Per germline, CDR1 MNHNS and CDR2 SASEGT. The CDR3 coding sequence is TGTGCCAGCAGTGCCGGGACAGATGGGGGCTTCACCTTC. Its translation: CASSAGTDGGFTF.

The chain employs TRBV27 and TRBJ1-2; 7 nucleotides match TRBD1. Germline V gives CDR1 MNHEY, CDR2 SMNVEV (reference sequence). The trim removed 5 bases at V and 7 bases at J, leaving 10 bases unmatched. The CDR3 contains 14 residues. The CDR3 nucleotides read TGTGCCAGCAGTCCACGCACAGGGGCCGGTGGCTACACCTTC. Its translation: CASSPRTGAGGYTF.

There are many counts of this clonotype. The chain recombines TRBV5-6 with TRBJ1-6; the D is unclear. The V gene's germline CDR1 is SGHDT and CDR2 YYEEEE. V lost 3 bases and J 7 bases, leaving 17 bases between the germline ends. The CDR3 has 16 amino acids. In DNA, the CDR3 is TGTGCCAGCAGCTACGAAGACGGAGAAAAGAATTCACCCCTCCACTTT. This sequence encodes CASSYEDGEKNSPLHF.

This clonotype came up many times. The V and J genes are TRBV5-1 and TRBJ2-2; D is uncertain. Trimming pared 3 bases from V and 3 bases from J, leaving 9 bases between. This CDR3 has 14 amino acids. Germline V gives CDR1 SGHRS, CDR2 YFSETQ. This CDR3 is CASSSDTYTGELFF. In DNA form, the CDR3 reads TGCGCCAGCAGCTCCGACACTTACACCGGGGAGCTGTTTTTT.

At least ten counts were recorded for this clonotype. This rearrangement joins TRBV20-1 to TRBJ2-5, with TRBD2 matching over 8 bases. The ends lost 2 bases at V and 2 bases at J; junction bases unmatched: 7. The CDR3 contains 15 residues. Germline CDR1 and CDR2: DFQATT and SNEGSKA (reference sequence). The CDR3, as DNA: TGCAGTGCTAGACCAACTAGCGGATCACAAGAGACCCAGTACTTC. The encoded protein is CSARPTSGSQETQYF.

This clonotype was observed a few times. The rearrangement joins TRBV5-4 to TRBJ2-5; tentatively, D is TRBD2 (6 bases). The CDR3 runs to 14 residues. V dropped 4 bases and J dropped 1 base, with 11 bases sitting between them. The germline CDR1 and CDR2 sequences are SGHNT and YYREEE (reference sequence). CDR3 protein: CASSRMGGQETQYF. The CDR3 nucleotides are TGTGCCAGCAGCCGGATGGGGGGCCAAGAGACCCAGTACTTC. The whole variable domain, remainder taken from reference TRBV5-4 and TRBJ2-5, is ETGVTQSPTHLIKTRGQQVTLRCSSQSGHNTVSWYQQALGQGPQFIFQYYREEENGRGNFPPRFSGLQFPNYSSELNVNALELDDSALYLCASSRMGGQETQYFGPGTRLLVL.

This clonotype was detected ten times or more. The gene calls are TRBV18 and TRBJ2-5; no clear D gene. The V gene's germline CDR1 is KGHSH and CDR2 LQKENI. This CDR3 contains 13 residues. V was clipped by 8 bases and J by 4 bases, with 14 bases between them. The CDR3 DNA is TGTGCCAGCAGTCCCGGGCTCGGAGAGACCCAGTACTTC. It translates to CASSPGLGETQYF. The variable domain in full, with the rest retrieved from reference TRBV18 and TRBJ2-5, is NAGVMQNPRHLVRRRGQEARLRCSPMKGHSHVYWYRQLPEEGLKFMVYLQKENIIDESGMPKERFSAEFPKEGPSILRIQQVVRGDSAAYFCASSPGLGETQYFGPGTRLLVL.

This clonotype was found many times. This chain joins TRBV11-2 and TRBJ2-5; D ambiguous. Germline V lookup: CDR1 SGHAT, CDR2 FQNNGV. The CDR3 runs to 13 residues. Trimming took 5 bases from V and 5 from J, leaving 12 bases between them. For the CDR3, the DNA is TGTGCCAGCAGCATCGCGGTATGGGAGACCCAGTACTTC. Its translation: CASSIAVWETQYF.

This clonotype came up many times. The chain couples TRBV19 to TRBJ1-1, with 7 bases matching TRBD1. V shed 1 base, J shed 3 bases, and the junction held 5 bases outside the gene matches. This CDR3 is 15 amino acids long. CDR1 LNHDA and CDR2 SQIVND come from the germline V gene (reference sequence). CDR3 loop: CASSIVQGGDTEAFF. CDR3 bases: TGTGCCAGTAGTATAGTCCAGGGGGGCGACACTGAAGCTTTCTTT.

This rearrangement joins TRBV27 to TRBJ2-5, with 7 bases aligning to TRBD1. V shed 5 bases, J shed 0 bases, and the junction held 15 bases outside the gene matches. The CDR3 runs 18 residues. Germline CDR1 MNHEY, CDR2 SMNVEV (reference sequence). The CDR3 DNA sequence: TGTGCCAGCAGTGACGCCGACAGGGCTGGTCCGTACCAAGAGACCCAGTACTTC. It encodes CASSDADRAGPYQETQYF.

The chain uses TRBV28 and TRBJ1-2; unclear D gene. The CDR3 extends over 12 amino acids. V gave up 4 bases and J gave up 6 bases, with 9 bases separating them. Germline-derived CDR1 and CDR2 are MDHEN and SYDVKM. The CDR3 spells CASSSGLHGYTF. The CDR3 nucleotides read TGTGCCAGCAGTTCGGGTCTTCATGGCTACACCTTC.

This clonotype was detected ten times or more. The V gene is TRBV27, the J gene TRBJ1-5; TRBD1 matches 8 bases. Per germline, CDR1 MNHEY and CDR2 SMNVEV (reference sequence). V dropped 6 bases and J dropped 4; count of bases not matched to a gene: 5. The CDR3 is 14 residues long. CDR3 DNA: TGTGCCAGCAGAATAACAGGGGGGAATCAGCCCCAGCATTTT. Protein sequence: CASRITGGNQPQHF.

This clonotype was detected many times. The CDR3: CASSRVQGTIYEQYF. The CDR3 DNA is TGCGCCAGCAGTCGTGTACAGGGTACCATCTACGAGCAGTACTTC. The chain couples TRBV4-1 to TRBJ2-7, with D tentatively TRBD1 (6 bases). Germline V gene data show CDR1 as MGHRA and CDR2 as YSYEKL. The CDR3 totals 15 residues. With 6 bases removed from V and 3 bases from J, the gap between germline ends came to 18 bases.

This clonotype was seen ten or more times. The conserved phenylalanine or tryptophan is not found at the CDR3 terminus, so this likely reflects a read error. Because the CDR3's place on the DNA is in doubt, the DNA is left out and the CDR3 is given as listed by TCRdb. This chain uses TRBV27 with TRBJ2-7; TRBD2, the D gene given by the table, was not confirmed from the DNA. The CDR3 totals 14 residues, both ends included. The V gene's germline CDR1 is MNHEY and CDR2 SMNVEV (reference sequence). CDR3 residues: CASSLSYGRDHPDT.

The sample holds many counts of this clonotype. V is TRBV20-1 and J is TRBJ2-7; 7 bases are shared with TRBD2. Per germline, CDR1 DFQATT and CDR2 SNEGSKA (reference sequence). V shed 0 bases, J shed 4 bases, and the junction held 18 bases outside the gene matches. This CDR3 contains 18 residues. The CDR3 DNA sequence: TGCAGTGCTAGAGACGCGGCTAGCGGTTCCCTCACGAGGTACGAGCAGTACTTC. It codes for CSARDAASGSLTRYEQYF.

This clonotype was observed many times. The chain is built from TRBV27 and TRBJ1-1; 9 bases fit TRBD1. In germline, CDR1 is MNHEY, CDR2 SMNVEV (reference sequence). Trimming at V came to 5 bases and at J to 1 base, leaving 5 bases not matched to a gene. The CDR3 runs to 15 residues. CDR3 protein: CASSDTGGPNTEAFF. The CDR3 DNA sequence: TGTGCCAGCAGTGATACAGGGGGCCCGAACACTGAAGCTTTCTTT.

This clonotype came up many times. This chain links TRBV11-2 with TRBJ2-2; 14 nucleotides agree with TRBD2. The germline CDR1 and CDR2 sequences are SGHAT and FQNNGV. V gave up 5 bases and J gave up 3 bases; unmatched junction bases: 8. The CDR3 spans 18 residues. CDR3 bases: TGTGCCAGCAGCCTCAGGACTAGCGGGGGGTCAGACACCGGGGAGCTGTTTTTT. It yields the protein CASSLRTSGGSDTGELFF. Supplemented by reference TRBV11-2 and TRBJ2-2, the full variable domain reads EAGVAQSPRYKIIEKRQSVAFWCNPISGHATLYWYQQILGQGPKLLIQFQNNGVVDDSQLPKDRFSAERLKGVDSTLKIQPAKLEDSAVYLCASSLRTSGGSDTGELFFGEGSRLTVL.

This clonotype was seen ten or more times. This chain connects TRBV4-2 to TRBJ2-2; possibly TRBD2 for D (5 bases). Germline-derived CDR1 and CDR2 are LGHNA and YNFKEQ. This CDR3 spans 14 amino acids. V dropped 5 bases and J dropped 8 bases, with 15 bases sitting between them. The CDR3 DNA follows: TGTGCCAGCAGCTCTAGCAACTATGGAGGGGAGCTGTTTTTT. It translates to CASSSSNYGGELFF.

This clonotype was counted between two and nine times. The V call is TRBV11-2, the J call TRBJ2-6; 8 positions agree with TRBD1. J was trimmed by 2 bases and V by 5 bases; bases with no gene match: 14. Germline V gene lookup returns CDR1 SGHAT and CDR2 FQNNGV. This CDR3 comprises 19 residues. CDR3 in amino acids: CASSPWQGQEGPGANVLTF. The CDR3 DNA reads TGTGCCAGCAGCCCCTGGCAGGGACAGGAGGGGCCTGGGGCCAACGTCCTGACTTTC.

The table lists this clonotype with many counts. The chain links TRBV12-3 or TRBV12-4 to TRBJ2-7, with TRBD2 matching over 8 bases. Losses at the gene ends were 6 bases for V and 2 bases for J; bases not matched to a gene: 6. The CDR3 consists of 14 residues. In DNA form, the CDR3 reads TGTGCCAGCAGCCAGCGGGGGTCAACCTACGAGCAGTACTTC. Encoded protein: CASSQRGSTYEQYF.